Listed here are 8 T cell receptor beta chains from one sample, sequenced in a study of radiation and T cells in renal cell carcinoma. Sequencing was performed with immunoSEQ multiplex PCR; in TCRdb, only in-frame clones are kept and a portion is missing. The table lists around 170,000 clones, about 88% of them singletons. Time point specified: blood 4 weeks post-SBRT, at nephrectomy. Described treatment: 15 Gy SBRT to primary tumor, nephrectomy 4 weeks later. Sequenced material: blood, taken from a patient whose treatment included radiotherapy and nephrectomy. All receptors derive from a woman between 45 and 65 years old with renal cell carcinoma.

The chain links TRBV5-8 to TRBJ2-7; 9 positions agree with TRBD2. V shed 0 bases, J shed 0 bases, and the junction held 7 bases outside the gene matches. The CDR3 sequence is 17 residues long. Germline CDR1 is SGHTS and CDR2 is YDEGEE. Here the CDR3 DNA reads TGTGCCAGCAGCTTGGAGAGGGCGGGGGGGATCTCCTACGAGCAGTACTTC. It translates to CASSLERAGGISYEQYF.

J is TRBJ2-5 and V is TRBV7-2, with D unresolved. CDR3 length: 14 amino acids. The germline V and J ends were trimmed by 1 base and 4 bases, with 10 bases remaining between them. The germline gives CDR1 SGHTA, CDR2 FQGNSA. CDR3 in amino acids: CASSLGAYGETQYF. DNA of the CDR3: TGTGCCAGCAGCTTAGGGGCTTACGGAGAGACCCAGTACTTC. Together with reference TRBV7-2 and TRBJ2-5, the CDR3 gives the full variable domain: GAGVSQSPSNKVTEKGKDVELRCDPISGHTALYWYRQSLGQGLEFLIYFQGNSAPDKSGLPSDRFSAERTGGSVSTLTIQRTQQEDSAVYLCASSLGAYGETQYFGPGTRLLVL.

The rearrangement joins TRBV11-2 to TRBJ2-1; 9 bases fit TRBD2. From germline, CDR1 is SGHAT and CDR2 FQNNGV. The ends lost 1 base at V and 2 bases at J; junction bases unmatched: 0. This CDR3 comprises 15 residues. The CDR3 loop is CASSLVAGAYNEQFF. The CDR3 region has the DNA TGTGCCAGCAGCTTAGTAGCGGGGGCCTACAATGAGCAGTTCTTC.

The CDR3 DNA follows: TGTGCCTGGAGCAGACAGGGGGCTGGAAACACCATATATTTT. It specifies CAWSRQGAGNTIYF. The V call is TRBV30, the J call TRBJ1-3, with 9 bases fitting TRBD1. The trim removed 3 bases at V and 2 bases at J, leaving 2 bases unmatched. Germline V gives CDR1 GTSNPN, CDR2 SVGIG (reference sequence). The CDR3 loop spans 14 amino acids.

The chain links TRBV6-4 to TRBJ2-1, with D tentatively TRBD1 (6 bases). The germline V gene has CDR1 MRHNA and CDR2 SNTAGT. Trimming took 5 bases from V and 2 from J, leaving 13 bases between them. This CDR3 is 15 amino acids long. In DNA form, the CDR3 reads TGTGCCAGCAGTTCTTCACAGGGACCCTACAATGAGCAGTTCTTC. This translates into CASSSSQGPYNEQFF.

The chain couples TRBV4-2 to TRBJ1-1; 10 bases map to TRBD1. Germline CDR1 and CDR2: LGHNA and YNFKEQ. This CDR3 is 19 amino acids long. V was clipped by 3 bases and J by 1 base; unmatched bases: 14. DNA for the CDR3: TGTGCCAGCAGCCACTCTTTCCGGGACAGGGGAGGTAGGAACACTGAAGCTTTCTTT. Amino acids: CASSHSFRDRGGRNTEAFF.

This clone was picked up a small number of times. The chain combines TRBV7-9 with TRBJ1-4, with D unclear. Germline V CDR1 and CDR2: SEHNR, FQNEAQ (reference sequence). Trimming stripped 1 base from V and 6 bases from J, with 9 bases between. This CDR3 region has 14 residues. The CDR3 reads CASSLVDEDEKLFF. CDR3 in DNA: TGTGCCAGCAGCTTAGTAGATGAGGATGAAAAACTGTTTTTT.

The chain uses TRBV29-1 and TRBJ2-2; TRBD1 matches at 10 bases. Germline V CDR1 and CDR2: SQVTM, ANQGSEA. The trim removed 1 base at V and 2 bases at J, leaving 4 bases unmatched. There are 16 residues in the CDR3. The CDR3, as DNA: TGCAGCGTTGAAGGCCCGACAGGGGGCAACACCGGGGAGCTGTTTTTT. Its translation: CSVEGPTGGNTGELFF.